The next 17 T cell receptor beta chains were all read from a single sample in a study of blood T cell repertoires in COVID-19. The protocol was immunoSEQ multiplex PCR, while the TCRdb copy is restricted to in-frame clones and leaves out a portion. Of a few hundred thousand clones listed, 90% are singletons. The specimen was peripheral blood. Receptors originate from a woman aged 60-75 years with COVID-19, enrolled during active disease.

V gene TRBV11-2 combines with J gene TRBJ2-7; D is undetermined. The germline CDR1 and CDR2 sequences are SGHAT and FQNNGV. V was shortened by 3 bases and J by 0 bases, with 3 bases between the two germline ends. The CDR3 extends over 12 amino acids. The CDR3 loop is CASSFFSYEQYF. The CDR3, as DNA: TGTGCCAGCAGCTTCTTCTCCTACGAGCAGTACTTC.

A note on this clone: Relative to the germline gene, one junction end is altered; a read error may explain this. The chain uses TRBV18 and TRBJ1-2; 9 bases map to TRBD1. The length of the CDR3 is 13 residues. Germline CDR1 KGHSH, CDR2 LQKENI. CDR3 protein: CASSPPSGDRALF. CDR3 DNA sequence: TGTGCCAGCTCACCACCGTCTGGGGACAGGGCTCTATTC.

DNA of the CDR3: TGTGCCAGCACCGGACTGGAAAACTACAATGAGCAGTTCTTC. It encodes CASTGLENYNEQFF. The rearrangement uses TRBV7-8 and TRBJ2-1; the D gene is possibly TRBD2 (5 bases). This CDR3 comprises 14 residues. V lost 7 bases, J lost 3 bases, and 13 bases lay in between. Germline V CDR1 and CDR2: SGHVS, FQNEAQ. Full variable domain (missing parts from reference TRBV7-8 and TRBJ2-1): GAGVSQSPRYKVAKRGQDVALRCDPISGHVSLFWYQQALGQGPEFLTYFQNEAQLDKSGLPSDRFFAERPEGSVSTLKIQRTQQEDSAVYLCASTGLENYNEQFFGPGTRLTVL.

The rearrangement joins TRBV7-2 to TRBJ1-6; D is possibly TRBD1 (5 bases). This CDR3 has 14 amino acids. V was pared by 3 bases and J by 13 bases, with 16 bases between. CDR1 is SGHTA and CDR2 is FQGNSA in the germline V gene. The DNA for the CDR3 is TGTGCCAGCAGCTTGGAACAGGTTCCCTTCCCCCTCCACTTT. Amino acid sequence: CASSLEQVPFPLHF.

The chain uses TRBV29-1 and TRBJ1-1; D not certain. V lost 4 bases, J lost 2 bases, and 14 bases lay in between. The CDR3 contains 14 residues. Germline lookup yields CDR1 SQVTM and CDR2 ANQGSEA. In nucleotides, the CDR3 is TGCAGCGTTGTGATCCGGTCGTTAAACACTGAAGCTTTCTTT. It translates to CSVVIRSLNTEAFF. The full variable domain, its missing parts supplied by reference TRBV29-1 and TRBJ1-1, is SAVISQKPSRDICQRGTSLTIQCQVDSQVTMMFWYRQQPGQSLTLIATANQGSEATYESGFVIDKFPISRPNLTFSTLTVSNMSPEDSSIYLCSVVIRSLNTEAFFGQGTRLTVV.

The J gene is TRBJ2-2, the V gene TRBV4-2, with 12 bases fitting TRBD1. CDR3 length: 18 amino acids. V trimming: 0 bases; J trimming: 5 bases; junction bases outside the gene matches: 7. Germline V gives CDR1 LGHNA, CDR2 YNFKEQ. CDR3 DNA sequence: TGTGCCAGCAGCCAAGACAGGGACAGGGGGCACGGAACCGGGGAGCTGTTTTTT. Protein: CASSQDRDRGHGTGELFF.

The chain is built from TRBV18 and TRBJ1-1, with 9 bases lining up with TRBD1. Germline V gene lookup returns CDR1 KGHSH and CDR2 LQKENI. Trimming removed 1 base from V and 4 bases from J; junction bases left unmatched: 4. This CDR3 has 15 residues. CDR3 DNA: TGTGCCAGCTCACCACTAGGACAGGGGAGCACTGAAGCTTTCTTT. Translating gives CASSPLGQGSTEAFF.

DNA for the CDR3: TGTGCCAGCATCCACAAGCAGGGTACGGACTATGGCTACACCTTC. Translating gives CASIHKQGTDYGYTF. V and J are TRBV5-4 and TRBJ1-2, with D tentatively TRBD1 (5 bases). V was shortened by 6 bases and J by 3 bases, with 18 bases between the two germline ends. The CDR3 runs to 15 residues. CDR1 and CDR2 from the germline V gene are SGHNT and YYREEE (reference sequence).

The V and J genes are TRBV4-1 and TRBJ1-1; 8 bases agree with TRBD1. The CDR3 spans 15 residues. Germline V gene sequence: CDR1 MGHRA, CDR2 YSYEKL. J gave up 5 bases and V 0 bases, and 5 bases lay outside the gene matches. The CDR3 sequence is CASSQDQRTGTEAFF. The CDR3 DNA reads as TGCGCCAGCAGCCAAGATCAACGGACAGGGACTGAAGCTTTCTTT.

The genes are TRBV19 and TRBJ1-3; 8 nucleotides align to TRBD1. Trimming removed 6 bases from V and 2 bases from J; junction bases left unmatched: 3. The CDR3 is 14 residues long. Germline V gene data show CDR1 as LNHDA and CDR2 as SQIVND (reference sequence). The DNA of the CDR3 is TGTGCCAGTAGACGACAGGGGCCTGGAAACACCATATATTTT. Encoded protein: CASRRQGPGNTIYF.

The rearrangement joins TRBV6-2 or TRBV6-3 to TRBJ2-2, with a tentative D call TRBD1 (6 bases). This CDR3 contains 17 residues. Trimming removed 4 bases from V and 1 base from J, with 16 bases in between. Germline lookup yields CDR1 MNHEY and CDR2 SVGEGT. The CDR3 DNA reads as TGTGCCAGCAGTTTGCGGACAGTGGGACAGAACACCGGGGAGCTGTTTTTT. Translating gives CASSLRTVGQNTGELFF.

This clone occurred once. The rearrangement joins TRBV5-4 to TRBJ1-1; D is undetermined. CDR3 length: 16 amino acids. Germline loops: CDR1 SGHNT, CDR2 YYREEE (reference sequence). The V and J ends lost 5 bases and 0 bases respectively, with 17 bases between them. The DNA of the CDR3 is TGTGCCAGCAGGCAAGACATGGATTACATGAACACTGAAGCTTTCTTT. Amino acids: CASRQDMDYMNTEAFF.

V gene TRBV5-5 combines with J gene TRBJ1-1; maybe TRBD1 (5 bases). Between the trimmed V and J ends, which lost 0 bases and 4 bases, there was a span of 7 bases. The CDR3 has 13 amino acids. Germline CDR1 SGHKS, CDR2 YYEKEE (reference sequence). The CDR3 region is CASSLDGGTEAFF. The CDR3 DNA reads TGTGCCAGCAGCTTGGACGGGGGCACTGAAGCTTTCTTT.

The chain recombines TRBV27 with TRBJ1-2, with 7 bases identical to TRBD1. V was clipped by 5 bases and J by 1 base; unmatched bases: 7. Germline V lookup: CDR1 MNHEY, CDR2 SMNVEV (reference sequence). The CDR3 is 15 residues long. CDR3 nucleotide sequence: TGTGCCAGCAGTCTTGCCGGGACAGTTAACTATGGCTACACCTTC. Protein: CASSLAGTVNYGYTF.

The rearrangement links TRBV4-2 to TRBJ1-4, with D unclear. The CDR3 extends over 17 amino acids. Germline V gene lookup returns CDR1 LGHNA and CDR2 YNFKEQ. V dropped 0 bases and J dropped 6 bases, with 17 bases sitting between them. CDR3 sequence: CASSQEVSADGYEKLFF. The CDR3 region has the DNA TGTGCCAGCAGCCAAGAGGTCTCAGCGGACGGCTATGAAAAACTGTTTTTT.

V gene TRBV7-3 combines with J gene TRBJ1-1; D is undetermined. The CDR3 loop spans 14 amino acids. The ends were cut back, 6 bases at V and 4 bases at J, with 15 bases in the middle. CDR1 and CDR2 from the germline V gene are SGHTA and FQGTGA. The CDR3 spells CASSPRIEGTEAFF. The CDR3 region has the DNA TGTGCCAGCAGTCCCAGGATAGAGGGCACTGAAGCTTTCTTT.

This rearrangement joins TRBV12-5 to TRBJ1-2, with D tentatively TRBD1 (6 bases). The CDR3 contains 15 residues. The germline V and J ends were trimmed by 2 bases and 4 bases, with 14 bases remaining between them. Germline lookup yields CDR1 LGHNT and CDR2 FRNRAP. The CDR3 DNA follows: TGTGCTAGTGGTTTGACCTCCGGACAGCCCTATGGCTACACCTTC. It encodes CASGLTSGQPYGYTF.